This T cell receptor beta chain was obtained from a study of synovial regulatory T cells in juvenile arthritis. General study results and limits: Synovial Teff and blood CPL repertoires partially overlapped with iaTreg TCR repertoires, which were largely patient-private.

Median disease duration was about 7 years, range 0.2-19.1. The data were produced by immunoSEQ multiplex PCR, yet TCRdb's version contains in-frame clones alone and is incomplete. Listed are thousands of clones; roughly 0.65% falls within the top ten. Per the germline V gene, CDR1 is KGHSY and CDR2 is FQNENV. This CDR3 is 13 amino acids long. No DNA is given. This clone shows up as medium-sized (0.01 to 0.1%) by frequency. What it binds is not known. This chain joins TRBV16 and TRBJ1-2; the D call from TCRdb, TRBD1, cannot be confirmed without DNA. The clonotype originates from a donor aged 2-30 years with juvenile idiopathic arthritis. Sequencing used Treg cells from blood. Subset indicated: remaining (HLA-DR-negative) circulating blood Treg cells. The CDR3 sequence: CASSPTLTGGYTF.